This is a list of T cell receptor beta chains from one sample in a study of radiotherapy plus CTLA-4 blockade in lung cancer. Here immunoSEQ multiplex PCR was the method, and the copy in TCRdb shows in-frame clones only, minus some. The table includes 40,000 to 55,000 clones, 70% to 80% detected once. This sample comprised peripheral blood, obtained from a patient treated with radiotherapy plus ipilimumab. The receptors were gathered from a human donor with non-small cell lung cancer whose response to radiotherapy plus ipilimumab could not be evaluated. The CDR3 runs from the conserved cysteine through the conserved F or W. The order of the fields is D gene, clone size, J gene, V gene, CDR3 protein, CDR3 DNA. A D gene is named only where the DNA matches it firmly. The size field is filled for only some rows; it gives once, few, many or a size class.

d_call: -
clone_size: -
j_call: TRBJ1-1
v_call: TRBV27
cdr3_aa: CASRGSGEAFF
cdr3_nt: TGTGCCAGCAGGGGGAGCGGTGAAGCTTTCTTT

d_call: -
clone_size: -
j_call: TRBJ1-5
v_call: TRBV2
cdr3_aa: CASSISRGDQPQHF
cdr3_nt: TGTGCCAGCAGTATCAGCAGGGGCGATCAGCCCCAGCATTTT

d_call: TRBD1
clone_size: -
j_call: TRBJ1-1
v_call: TRBV6-4
cdr3_aa: CASSERTGVNTEAFF
cdr3_nt: TGTGCCAGCAGTGAAAGGACAGGGGTAAACACTGAAGCTTTCTTT

d_call: TRBD1
clone_size: -
j_call: TRBJ1-2
v_call: TRBV27
cdr3_aa: CASSVPTGGLGYTF
cdr3_nt: TGTGCCAGCAGTGTCCCAACAGGGGGCCTTGGCTACACCTTC

d_call: TRBD1
clone_size: few
j_call: TRBJ2-7
v_call: TRBV7-9
cdr3_aa: CASSWTGSYEQYF
cdr3_nt: TGTGCCAGCAGCTGGACAGGCTCCTACGAGCAGTACTTC

d_call: -
clone_size: -
j_call: TRBJ1-6
v_call: TRBV27
cdr3_aa: CASTFSWGSCNSPLHF
cdr3_nt: TGTGCCAGCACCTTTTCCTGGGGCTCCTGTAATTCACCCCTCCACTTT

d_call: TRBD1
clone_size: few
j_call: TRBJ1-4
v_call: TRBV5-6
cdr3_aa: CASSTTGATNEKLFF
cdr3_nt: TGTGCCAGCAGTACCACAGGGGCAACTAATGAAAAACTGTTTTTT

d_call: -
clone_size: -
j_call: TRBJ1-5
v_call: TRBV7-2
cdr3_aa: CASSLEPNSVRPQHF
cdr3_nt: TGTGCCAGCAGCTTAGAGCCTAACAGTGTGCGGCCCCAGCATTTT

d_call: TRBD1
clone_size: -
j_call: TRBJ1-6
v_call: TRBV6-5
cdr3_aa: CASSRQGSYNSPLHF
cdr3_nt: TGTGCCAGCAGTCGACAGGGATCCTATAATTCACCCCTCCACTTT

d_call: TRBD2
clone_size: -
j_call: TRBJ2-5
v_call: TRBV2
cdr3_aa: CASSESSGREFQETQYF
cdr3_nt: TGTGCCAGCAGTGAGTCTAGCGGGAGGGAGTTCCAAGAGACCCAGTACTTC

d_call: -
clone_size: -
j_call: TRBJ2-4
v_call: TRBV7-9
cdr3_aa: CASSLGGPGGDNIQYF
cdr3_nt: TGTGCCAGCAGCTTAGGGGGACCTGGGGGCGACAACATTCAGTACTTC

d_call: TRBD2
clone_size: -
j_call: TRBJ2-1
v_call: TRBV7-2
cdr3_aa: CASSHRTSGRAYEQFF
cdr3_nt: TGTGCCAGCAGTCATAGGACTAGCGGGAGGGCCTATGAGCAGTTCTTC

d_call: -
clone_size: few
j_call: TRBJ1-4
v_call: TRBV7-9
cdr3_aa: CASSLLSTNEKLFF
cdr3_nt: TGTGCCAGCAGCTTACTATCTACCAATGAAAAACTGTTTTTT

d_call: -
clone_size: -
j_call: TRBJ2-7
v_call: TRBV5-1
cdr3_aa: CASSLRVPVDEQYF
cdr3_nt: TGCGCCAGCAGCTTACGGGTGCCGGTAGACGAGCAGTACTTC

d_call: TRBD2
clone_size: -
j_call: TRBJ2-3
v_call: TRBV5-4
cdr3_aa: CASSPGTSGGSTDTQYF
cdr3_nt: TGTGCCAGCAGCCCCGGGACTAGCGGGGGAAGCACAGATACGCAGTATTTT

d_call: -
clone_size: -
j_call: TRBJ1-3
v_call: TRBV11-2
cdr3_aa: CASSLFSGNTIYF
cdr3_nt: TGTGCCAGCAGCTTATTCTCGGGAAACACCATATATTTT

d_call: TRBD1
clone_size: -
j_call: TRBJ2-7
v_call: TRBV6-5
cdr3_aa: CASNQDRVRYEQYF
cdr3_nt: TGTGCCAGCAATCAGGACAGGGTTCGGTACGAGCAGTACTTC

d_call: TRBD1
clone_size: once
j_call: TRBJ2-7
v_call: TRBV27
cdr3_aa: CASRPGQGLPYEQYF
cdr3_nt: TGTGCCAGCAGACCCGGACAGGGTTTGCCCTACGAGCAGTACTTC

d_call: TRBD1
clone_size: -
j_call: TRBJ2-5
v_call: TRBV27
cdr3_aa: CASSLSPGQGIIETQYF
cdr3_nt: TGTGCCAGCAGTTTAAGCCCGGGACAGGGGATTATAGAGACCCAGTACTTC

d_call: TRBD2
clone_size: -
j_call: TRBJ2-7
v_call: TRBV7-3
cdr3_aa: CASSLNPGTSQLQYF
cdr3_nt: TGTGCCAGCAGCTTAAACCCCGGGACTAGTCAATTACAGTACTTC

d_call: TRBD1
clone_size: few
j_call: TRBJ1-2
v_call: TRBV4-1
cdr3_aa: CASSQTGNYGYTF
cdr3_nt: TGCGCCAGCAGCCAGACAGGGAACTATGGCTACACCTTC

d_call: -
clone_size: once
j_call: TRBJ2-1
v_call: TRBV27
cdr3_aa: CASSSTSRRVTYNEQFF
cdr3_nt: TGTGCCAGCAGTTCAACCTCCCGCAGGGTTACCTACAATGAGCAGTTCTTC

d_call: -
clone_size: -
j_call: TRBJ1-2
v_call: TRBV7-2
cdr3_aa: CASSLRGLWGYTF
cdr3_nt: TGTGCCAGCAGCTTACGTGGGCTGTGGGGCTACACCTTC

d_call: -
clone_size: few
j_call: TRBJ1-1
v_call: TRBV5-1
cdr3_aa: CASSLNQVRNTEAFF
cdr3_nt: TGCGCCAGCAGCTTGAACCAGGTCAGGAACACTGAAGCTTTCTTT

d_call: -
clone_size: -
j_call: TRBJ2-7
v_call: TRBV28
cdr3_aa: CASSPGREQYF
cdr3_nt: TGTGCCAGCAGTCCAGGGCGCGAGCAGTACTTC

d_call: TRBD2
clone_size: -
j_call: TRBJ2-5
v_call: TRBV28
cdr3_aa: CASSFPPLRGLAGGQETQYF
cdr3_nt: TGTGCCAGCAGTTTTCCCCCTCTCCGGGGACTAGCGGGAGGACAAGAGACCCAGTACTTC

d_call: TRBD2
clone_size: -
j_call: TRBJ2-2
v_call: TRBV7-2
cdr3_aa: CASSSRTTGTSGRTGELFF
cdr3_nt: TGTGCCAGCAGCTCGCGGACTACCGGGACTAGCGGGAGGACCGGGGAGCTGTTTTTT

d_call: -
clone_size: -
j_call: TRBJ2-6
v_call: TRBV30
cdr3_aa: CAWSGLHGWANVLTF
cdr3_nt: TGTGCCTGGAGTGGACTCCATGGCTGGGCCAACGTCCTGACTTTC

d_call: TRBD1
clone_size: -
j_call: TRBJ2-2
v_call: TRBV30
cdr3_aa: CAWSVQGDVTGELFF
cdr3_nt: TGTGCCTGGAGTGTACAGGGGGACGTAACCGGGGAGCTGTTTTTT

d_call: -
clone_size: -
j_call: TRBJ2-3
v_call: TRBV7-7
cdr3_aa: CASSPGSGSTDTQYF
cdr3_nt: TGTGCTAGCAGCCCGGGGAGCGGGAGCACAGATACGCAGTATTTT

d_call: TRBD2
clone_size: -
j_call: TRBJ2-1
v_call: TRBV9
cdr3_aa: CASSLSGRAINEQFF
cdr3_nt: TGTGCCAGCAGCCTTAGCGGGAGGGCCATAAATGAGCAGTTCTTC

d_call: -
clone_size: -
j_call: TRBJ1-1
v_call: TRBV18
cdr3_aa: CASSGGRANTEAFF
cdr3_nt: TGTGCCAGCTCAGGAGGGAGGGCGAACACTGAAGCTTTCTTT

d_call: TRBD1
clone_size: -
j_call: TRBJ1-2
v_call: TRBV7-2
cdr3_aa: CASSDQQGAYGYTF
cdr3_nt: TGTGCCAGCAGCGATCAACAGGGGGCCTATGGCTACACCTTC

d_call: -
clone_size: -
j_call: TRBJ2-3
v_call: TRBV27
cdr3_aa: CASSSTVTFTDTQYF
cdr3_nt: TGTGCCAGCAGTTCAACGGTCACTTTCACAGATACGCAGTATTTT

d_call: -
clone_size: -
j_call: TRBJ1-1
v_call: TRBV6-5
cdr3_aa: CASSYRTGPGVEAFF
cdr3_nt: TGTGCCAGCAGTTACCGTACTGGCCCAGGCGTTGAAGCTTTCTTT

d_call: TRBD2
clone_size: -
j_call: TRBJ2-2
v_call: TRBV28
cdr3_aa: CASSFYGGVVPGELFF
cdr3_nt: TGTGCCAGCAGTTTTTACGGGGGGGTAGTACCCGGGGAGCTGTTTTTT

d_call: -
clone_size: -
j_call: TRBJ1-4
v_call: TRBV28
cdr3_aa: CAINGAGATNEKLFF
cdr3_nt: TGTGCCATCAACGGTGCGGGAGCAACTAATGAAAAACTGTTTTTT

d_call: -
clone_size: -
j_call: TRBJ1-1
v_call: TRBV28
cdr3_aa: CASSQGPGGTEAFF
cdr3_nt: TGTGCCAGCAGTCAAGGCCCCGGGGGCACTGAAGCTTTCTTT

d_call: TRBD2
clone_size: -
j_call: TRBJ2-7
v_call: TRBV5-1
cdr3_aa: CASREGGAYEQYF
cdr3_nt: TGCGCCTCCCGGGAGGGGGGGGCCTACGAGCAGTACTTC

d_call: TRBD1
clone_size: -
j_call: TRBJ2-2
v_call: TRBV7-2
cdr3_aa: CASTPQGARLTGELFF
cdr3_nt: TGTGCCAGCACTCCACAGGGGGCGCGGCTCACCGGGGAGCTGTTTTTT

d_call: -
clone_size: -
j_call: TRBJ1-5
v_call: TRBV28
cdr3_aa: CASSTGQQSQPQHF
cdr3_nt: TGTGCCAGCAGTACAGGACAGCAGAGTCAGCCCCAGCATTTT

d_call: -
clone_size: few
j_call: TRBJ2-3
v_call: TRBV28
cdr3_aa: CASSFFLRGQYF
cdr3_nt: TGTGCCAGCAGTTTCTTTCTCCGAGGGCAGTATTTT

d_call: TRBD1
clone_size: -
j_call: TRBJ2-2
v_call: TRBV27
cdr3_aa: CASSLAPFRDRGQGGELFF
cdr3_nt: TGTGCCAGCAGTTTAGCGCCCTTCCGGGACAGGGGGCAAGGAGGGGAGCTGTTTTTT

d_call: -
clone_size: -
j_call: TRBJ1-3
v_call: TRBV6-5
cdr3_aa: CASRTGNSGNTIYF
cdr3_nt: TGTGCCAGCAGGACAGGAAACTCTGGAAACACCATATATTTT

d_call: TRBD2
clone_size: -
j_call: TRBJ2-4
v_call: TRBV10-2
cdr3_aa: CASSDLREGGDIQYF
cdr3_nt: TGCGCCAGCAGTGATCTGCGGGAGGGTGGGGACATTCAGTACTTC

d_call: TRBD2
clone_size: -
j_call: TRBJ2-1
v_call: TRBV5-1
cdr3_aa: CASSLEGTSGRSEQFF
cdr3_nt: TGCGCCAGCAGCTTGGAGGGGACTAGCGGGAGAAGTGAGCAGTTCTTC

d_call: TRBD2
clone_size: -
j_call: TRBJ2-7
v_call: TRBV11-2
cdr3_aa: CASTPAVSGSYEQYF
cdr3_nt: TGTGCCAGCACCCCGGCGGTTAGCGGGAGCTACGAGCAGTACTTC

d_call: TRBD2
clone_size: few
j_call: TRBJ2-1
v_call: TRBV19
cdr3_aa: CASRTRLAGGRADEQFF
cdr3_nt: TGTGCCAGTAGGACCCGACTAGCGGGGGGGCGGGCGGATGAGCAGTTCTTC

d_call: TRBD2
clone_size: -
j_call: TRBJ2-1
v_call: TRBV7-3
cdr3_aa: CASSWTSGGAGEQFF
cdr3_nt: TGTGCCAGCAGCTGGACTAGCGGGGGGGCGGGTGAGCAGTTCTTC

d_call: -
clone_size: -
j_call: TRBJ1-5
v_call: TRBV6-1
cdr3_aa: CASSERGEQPQHF
cdr3_nt: TGTGCCAGCAGTGAAAGAGGAGAGCAGCCCCAGCATTTT

d_call: -
clone_size: once
j_call: TRBJ2-7
v_call: TRBV18
cdr3_aa: CASSREGHSYEQYF
cdr3_nt: TGTGCCAGCTCACGGGAGGGACACTCCTACGAGCAGTACTTC

d_call: -
clone_size: -
j_call: TRBJ1-3
v_call: TRBV7-3
cdr3_aa: CASSAGSGNTIYF
cdr3_nt: TGTGCCAGCAGCGCAGGGTCTGGAAACACCATATATTTT